This TCR beta chain was recovered during a study of T cell responses to AZD1222 COVID-19 vaccine. Sequenced by immunoSEQ multiplex PCR; TCRdb stores in-frame clones only, minus some. In the table there are approximately 130,000 clones, around 90% of which are singletons. Unmatched junction bases numbered 14, after V lost 4 bases and J lost 1 base. CDR3 size: 18 residues. Per germline, CDR1 SGHNT and CDR2 YYREEE (reference sequence). This receptor was obtained from an adult who received the AZD1222 COVID-19 vaccine. The rearrangement links TRBV5-4 to TRBJ1-1; 9 positions agree with TRBD1. The sample in question was peripheral blood, obtained 28 days after the second AZD1222 dose. The DNA for the CDR3 is TGTGCCAGCAGCCCACCGGGACAGGGTGCGTTTGCGAACACTGAAGCTTTCTTT. It translates to CASSPPGQGAFANTEAFF.